The 24 T cell receptor beta chains in this list originate from one sample, sequenced in a study of shared clonotypes between healthy human individuals. Naive CD8 isolation took CD45RO-negative cells positively selected for CCR7 and excluded terminally differentiated effector memory CD45RA+ cells. The data were produced by immunoSEQ multiplex PCR, yet TCRdb's version contains in-frame clones alone and is incomplete. The data show some 2 million clones, with roughly 95% seen just once and more than 0.95% held by the top ten. Sequences were obtained from naive CD8+ T cells sorted from blood. The receptor source for this set is a man between 18 and 35 years old in good health.

Worth noting for this clone: The junction departs from germline at one end; a sequencing error may be responsible. The chain carries TRBV7-7 and TRBJ1-5; D is unresolved. The CDR3 runs 14 residues. CDR1 is SSHAT, CDR2 FNYEAQ, per germline (reference sequence). CDR3 amino acids: CASSHLGRNQPQHF. CDR3 DNA: TGTGCTAGCAGCCATCTAGGGCGGAATCAGCCCCAGCATTTT. Together with reference TRBV7-7 and TRBJ1-5, the CDR3 gives the full variable domain: GAGVSQSPRYKVTKRGQDVTLRCDPISSHATLYWYQQALGQGPEFLTYFNYEAQPDKSGLPSDRFSAERPEGSISTLTIQRTEQRDSAMYRCASSHLGRNQPQHFGDGTRLSIL.

The gene calls are TRBV7-9 and TRBJ2-7; weak D call: TRBD1 (6 bases). The CDR3 is 17 amino acids. V dropped 3 bases and J dropped 1 base, with 19 bases sitting between them. CDR1 and CDR2 (germline): SEHNR, FQNEAQ (reference sequence). CDR3 protein: CASSLGSLARGSYEQYF. CDR3 DNA sequence: TGTGCCAGCAGCTTGGGAAGTTTAGCGAGGGGGTCCTACGAGCAGTACTTC.

As concerns this clone: In the same sample, other DNA sequences code for this CDR3. The chain is built from TRBV28 and TRBJ2-7, with 10 bases aligning to TRBD1. The V gene's germline CDR1 is MDHEN and CDR2 SYDVKM. V lost 8 bases, J lost 3 bases, and 1 base stayed unmatched. This CDR3 is 12 amino acids long. CDR3 bases: TGTGCCAGCCGGGACAGGGGCTACGAGCAGTACTTC. It specifies CASRDRGYEQYF.

The J gene is TRBJ2-1, the V gene TRBV9, with D perhaps TRBD2 (6 bases). The V gene's germline CDR1 is SGDLS and CDR2 YYNGEE. This CDR3 is 16 amino acids long. Deletions cut 0 bases from V and 0 bases from J, with 10 bases between. This CDR3 is CASSVGRGSSYNEQFF. CDR3 DNA: TGTGCCAGCAGCGTAGGGCGGGGTAGCTCCTACAATGAGCAGTTCTTC.

The CDR3 loop is CASSLTSMMGYEQYF. The CDR3 DNA reads TGTGCCAGCAGTTTAACATCCATGATGGGCTACGAGCAGTACTTC. The chain carries TRBV28 and TRBJ2-7; D remains ambiguous. The CDR3 has 15 residues. Germline CDR1 is MDHEN and CDR2 is SYDVKM. V lost 2 bases, J lost 3 bases, and 14 bases lay in between.

In the case of this clone: This specimen includes other DNA sequences encoding the same CDR3. The chain is built from TRBV6-5 and TRBJ1-2; D unclear. This CDR3 is built from 15 residues. V gave up 0 bases and J gave up 4 bases, with 12 bases separating them. Germline values: CDR1 MNHEY, CDR2 SVGAGI. The CDR3 bases are TGTGCCAGCAGTTACTCGGAGGGTTTAAGCTATGGCTACACCTTC. Amino acid sequence: CASSYSEGLSYGYTF.

This chain links TRBV27 with TRBJ2-3, with a tentative D call TRBD2 (6 bases). V gave up 0 bases and J gave up 0 bases, with 13 bases separating them. This CDR3 region has 17 residues. The germline V gene encodes CDR1 MNHEY and CDR2 SMNVEV (reference sequence). This CDR3 is CASSLSGLDSSTDTQYF. Written as DNA, the CDR3 is TGTGCCAGCAGTTTATCGGGACTGGACTCTAGCACAGATACGCAGTATTTT.

The CDR3, as DNA: TGTGCCAGCAGCTTGGGACGGCTCACCTACGAGCAGTACTTC. Protein sequence: CASSLGRLTYEQYF. The chain is built from TRBV5-5 and TRBJ2-7; D not certain. Germline CDR1 SGHKS, CDR2 YYEKEE (reference sequence). The CDR3 runs to 14 residues. V was pared by 0 bases and J by 2 bases, with 9 bases between.

The chain has TRBV2 and TRBJ1-2; D gene uncertain. The V and J ends lost 3 bases and 8 bases respectively, with 10 bases between them. The length of the CDR3 is 12 residues. Germline CDR1 and CDR2: SNHLY and FYNNEI. CDR3 nucleotides: TGTGCCAGCAGTGATAAGGTGGGAGGCTACACCTTC. Translation: CASSDKVGGYTF.

As for this clone: This may stem from a read error, because a much larger clone lies one nucleotide away. This specimen includes other DNA sequences encoding the same CDR3. This chain joins TRBV27 and TRBJ2-7; D gene ambiguous. Germline loops: CDR1 MNHEY, CDR2 SMNVEV (reference sequence). V gave up 6 bases and J gave up 3 bases, with 6 bases separating them. The CDR3 has 11 residues. The CDR3 DNA follows: TGTGCCAGCAGGTTGGGCTACGAGCAGTACTTC. Residues: CASRLGYEQYF.

The chain employs TRBV7-9 and TRBJ2-1; the match to TRBD2 covers 8 bases. The CDR3 is made up of 15 amino acids. V lost 1 base, J lost 9 bases, and 8 bases stayed unmatched. Germline V lookup: CDR1 SEHNR, CDR2 FQNEAQ (reference sequence). The CDR3 region has the DNA TGTGCCAGCAGCTTAGTGGGACTAGTGGGCGGTGAGCAGTTCTTC. Its protein product is CASSLVGLVGGEQFF.

This clone was counted once. The J gene is TRBJ2-2, the V gene TRBV30; possibly TRBD1 for D (6 bases). Trimming shortened V by 6 bases and J by 6 bases, and 8 bases separated the two germline ends. Germline V lookup: CDR1 GTSNPN, CDR2 SVGIG (reference sequence). CDR3 size: 11 residues. CDR3 sequence reads: CACPGAGELFF. CDR3 nucleotides: TGTGCCTGTCCAGGGGCCGGGGAGCTGTTTTTT.

The chain carries TRBV27 and TRBJ1-2, with D unclear. Trimming stripped 2 bases from V and 5 bases from J, with 9 bases between. Germline loops: CDR1 MNHEY, CDR2 SMNVEV (reference sequence). CDR3 length: 13 residues. The CDR3 nucleotides are TGTGCCAGCAGTTTAGAATTCGGGTATGGCTACACCTTC. It translates to CASSLEFGYGYTF.

This clone has only one observation. The chain uses TRBV9 and TRBJ2-3; 10 nucleotides align to TRBD2. The length of the CDR3 is 15 residues. V was pared by 4 bases and J by 1 base, with 3 bases of the junction left unmatched. The V gene's germline CDR1 is SGDLS and CDR2 YYNGEE. The CDR3 loop is CASSKGTSGTDTQYF. The CDR3 DNA sequence: TGTGCCAGCAGCAAAGGGACTAGCGGCACAGATACGCAGTATTTT.

V gene TRBV11-2 combines with J gene TRBJ2-1; 12 nucleotides agree with TRBD2. The CDR3 sequence is 18 residues long. Germline loops: CDR1 SGHAT, CDR2 FQNNGV. V shed 4 bases and J 6 bases; nucleotides not matched to a gene: 13. As DNA, the CDR3 is TGTGCCAGCAGCTCCGGACTAGCGGGACTAATAAAGGGCAATGAGCAGTTCTTC. As protein: CASSSGLAGLIKGNEQFF. Filled out from reference TRBV11-2 and TRBJ2-1, the complete variable domain reads EAGVAQSPRYKIIEKRQSVAFWCNPISGHATLYWYQQILGQGPKLLIQFQNNGVVDDSQLPKDRFSAERLKGVDSTLKIQPAKLEDSAVYLCASSSGLAGLIKGNEQFFGPGTRLTVL.

The gene calls are TRBV5-8 and TRBJ2-2; D is unresolved. V was clipped by 4 bases and J by 4 bases, with 14 bases between them. CDR3 length equals 15 residues. CDR1 is SGHTS, CDR2 YDEGEE, per germline. CDR3 sequence: CASSLGNLGTGELFF. For the CDR3, the DNA is TGTGCCAGCAGCCTAGGAAATTTAGGCACCGGGGAGCTGTTTTTT.

This chain connects TRBV7-9 to TRBJ1-1; tentative D call: TRBD1 (6 bases). The CDR3 consists of 16 residues. In germline, CDR1 is SEHNR, CDR2 FQNEAQ (reference sequence). The ends were cut back, 1 base at V and 5 bases at J, with 17 bases in the middle. The CDR3 bases are TGTGCCAGCAGCTTAGTAGACTGGGGGGCTGGGACTGAAGCTTTCTTT. Its translation: CASSLVDWGAGTEAFF.

This clone was seen only a few times. This sequence joins TRBV2 and TRBJ2-7; D not resolved. Germline V CDR1 and CDR2: SNHLY, FYNNEI. V lost 3 bases to trimming and J lost 5 bases, with 8 bases between them. The CDR3 extends over 12 amino acids. CDR3 nucleotides: TGTGCCAGCAGTGAGGTGCCGGACGAGCAGTACTTC. Amino acid sequence: CASSEVPDEQYF.

The chain couples TRBV9 to TRBJ2-3; no firm D call. The ends were cut back, 4 bases at V and 2 bases at J, with 14 bases in the middle. This CDR3 spans 15 amino acids. CDR1 and CDR2 from the germline V gene are SGDLS and YYNGEE. The DNA of the CDR3 is TGTGCCAGCAGCTCCGACCCTGGGAACACAGATACGCAGTATTTT. It is translated as CASSSDPGNTDTQYF.

This chain's CDR3 is CASSPTSGIGTDTQYF. The CDR3 DNA reads as TGTGCCAGCAGCCCTACTAGCGGGATAGGGACAGATACGCAGTATTTT. The genes are TRBV7-9 and TRBJ2-3; 10 positions match TRBD2. V lost 5 bases to trimming and J lost 3 bases; unmatched junction nucleotides: 8. Germline-derived CDR1 and CDR2 are SEHNR and FQNEAQ (reference sequence). The CDR3 loop spans 16 amino acids.

The J gene is TRBJ2-1, the V gene TRBV7-2; D tentatively reads TRBD1 or TRBD2 (5 bases each). V dropped 0 bases and J dropped 0 bases, with 15 bases sitting between them. Germline V CDR1 and CDR2: SGHTA, FQGNSA. This CDR3 contains 18 residues. As DNA, the CDR3 is TGTGCCAGCAGCTTAGCGGGGCTGGCGGGTAACTCCTACAATGAGCAGTTCTTC. This codes for CASSLAGLAGNSYNEQFF.

V gene TRBV7-6 combines with J gene TRBJ1-1, with a weak D call TRBD1 (5 bases). Germline CDR1 reads SGHVS; CDR2 reads FNYEAQ. The CDR3 is 15 amino acids. V shed 5 bases and J shed 6 bases, with 19 bases lying between them. The CDR3: CASSRTTEESAEAFF. The CDR3 nucleotides are TGTGCCAGCAGCCGGACAACTGAAGAATCCGCTGAAGCTTTCTTT.

Comment on this clone: Additional DNA sequences in this sample encode the identical CDR3. The genes are TRBV27 and TRBJ1-1, with D tentatively TRBD1 (5 bases). This CDR3 is 13 amino acids long. V was shortened by 3 bases and J by 1 base, with 6 bases between the two germline ends. The germline CDR1 and CDR2 sequences are MNHEY and SMNVEV (reference sequence). The CDR3 DNA reads as TGTGCCAGCAGTTTGACAGAGAACACTGAAGCTTTCTTT. Protein sequence: CASSLTENTEAFF.

The rearrangement joins TRBV6-6 to TRBJ1-2, with unresolved D. Germline CDR1 and CDR2: MNHNY and SVGAGI (reference sequence). The V end lost 6 bases, the J end lost 5 bases, and 7 bases lay between the germline ends. The CDR3 has 11 amino acids. CDR3 in DNA: TGTGCCAGCAGCAGTTCGTATGGCTACACCTTC. Its protein is CASSSSYGYTF.